This T cell receptor beta chain was obtained from a study of blood T cell repertoires in COVID-19. Study information: COVID-19 samples from acute and convalescent phases originated in the United States, Italy and Spain. Sample material is recorded as cDNA or gDNA derived from T cells, B-cell-depleted T cells, or PBMCs.

Trimming took 7 bases from V and 0 from J; bases not matched to a gene: 16. CDR3 size: 18 residues. Original methodology: Counts of nucleated cells, estimated from reference gene primer amplification, were obtained. TCRdb's table, derived via immunoSEQ multiplex PCR, lists solely in-frame clones and lacks some. Clonal size and the V and J genes are those of that table, whereas D and trimming came from the DNA. This table has approximately 190,000 clones, 70% to 90% appearing once. The sequencing input was peripheral blood. The receptor comes from a woman aged 70-85 years with active or convalescent COVID-19. The chain uses TRBV23-1 and TRBJ2-3; 7 bases match TRBD1. TRBV23-1 is identified as an open reading frame with a role that is uncertain. The CDR3 DNA reads as TGCGCCAGCAACAAGGGGGACAGAGTGAGATCTAGCACAGATACGCAGTATTTT. It translates to CASNKGDRVRSSTDTQYF.